The entry below describes one T cell receptor (beta chain). This sample is drawn from a study of blood T cell repertoires in COVID-19. Germline V CDR1 and CDR2: LNHDA, SQIVND (reference sequence). Trimming took off 5 bases at V and 0 bases at J, with 13 bases between the two ends. The CDR3 sequence is 16 residues long. Using immunoSEQ multiplex PCR, the repertoire was profiled, and TCRdb retains in-frame clones only, with some absent. The table lists about 93,000 clones, roughly 90% of them singletons. Source material: peripheral blood. This chain connects TRBV19 to TRBJ1-4, with D possibly TRBD1 on 6 matching bases. The clonotype originates from a man in his 60s with COVID-19, enrolled during active disease. CDR3 residues: CASSQRTVATNEKLFF. The CDR3 DNA reads TGTGCCAGTAGTCAAAGGACAGTTGCAACTAATGAAAAACTGTTTTTT.